The 2 T cell receptor beta chains presented below share a single source sample, sequenced in a study of shared clonotypes between healthy human individuals (dated by TCRdb to about 2020). Library preparation was by the immunoSEQ multiplex PCR assay. TCRdb took over this immuneACCESS table, retaining in-frame rearrangements with V and J assigned. Such tables are incomplete; in checked studies, under half of the missing clones stem from an unresolved V gene, and the remainder is unexplained. Across this sample there are tens of thousands of clones, with 62% seen only once. The leading ten clones occupy roughly half of the sample. The sequenced sample consisted of memory CD8+ T cells sorted from blood. In the paper's terms, the cell subset or site label means: CD45RO+ cells pooled with CCR7-negative TemRA cells. The receptors stem from a man aged 25-45 years in good health.

The chain carries TRBV6-1 and TRBJ1-5; D perhaps matches TRBD1 (5 bases). CDR3 length: 15 amino acids. V was clipped by 4 bases and J by 3 bases, with 13 bases between them. Germline CDR1 reads MNHNS; CDR2 reads SASEGT. The CDR3 DNA reads TGTGCCAGCAGTGTGTTCAGAGGGGCCAATCAGCCCCAGCATTTT. Translation: CASSVFRGANQPQHF.

V and J are TRBV5-1 and TRBJ2-7; D unclear. Germline loops: CDR1 SGHRS, CDR2 YFSETQ. Trimming removed 4 bases from V and 3 bases from J, with 11 bases in between. The CDR3 covers 13 residues. CDR3 nucleotide sequence: TGCGCCAGCAGCCCCCCGAAAATCTACGAGCAGTACTTC. This codes for CASSPPKIYEQYF.